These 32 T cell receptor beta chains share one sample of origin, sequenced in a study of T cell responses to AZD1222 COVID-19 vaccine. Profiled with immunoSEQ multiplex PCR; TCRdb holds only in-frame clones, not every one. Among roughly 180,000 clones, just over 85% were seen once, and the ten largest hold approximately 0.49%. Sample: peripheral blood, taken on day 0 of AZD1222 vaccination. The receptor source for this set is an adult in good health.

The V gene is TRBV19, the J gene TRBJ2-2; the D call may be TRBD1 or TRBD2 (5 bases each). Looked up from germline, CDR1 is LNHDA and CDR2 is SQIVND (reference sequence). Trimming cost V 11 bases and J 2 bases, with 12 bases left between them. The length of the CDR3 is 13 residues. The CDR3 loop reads CASPGPNTGELFF. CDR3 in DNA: TGTGCCTCCCCGGGGCCCAACACCGGGGAGCTGTTTTTT.

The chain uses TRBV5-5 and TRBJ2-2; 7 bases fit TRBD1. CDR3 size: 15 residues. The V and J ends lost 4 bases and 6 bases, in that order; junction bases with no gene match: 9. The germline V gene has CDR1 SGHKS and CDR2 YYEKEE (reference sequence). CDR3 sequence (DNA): TGTGCCAGCAGCCCACGACAGGGTGCGGCCGGGGAGCTGTTTTTT. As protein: CASSPRQGAAGELFF.

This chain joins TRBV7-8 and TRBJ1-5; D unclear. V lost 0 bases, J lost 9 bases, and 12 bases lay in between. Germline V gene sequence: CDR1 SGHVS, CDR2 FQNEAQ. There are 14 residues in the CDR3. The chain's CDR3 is CASSLADDLGPQHF. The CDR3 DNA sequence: TGTGCCAGCAGCTTAGCGGACGATTTGGGGCCCCAGCATTTT.

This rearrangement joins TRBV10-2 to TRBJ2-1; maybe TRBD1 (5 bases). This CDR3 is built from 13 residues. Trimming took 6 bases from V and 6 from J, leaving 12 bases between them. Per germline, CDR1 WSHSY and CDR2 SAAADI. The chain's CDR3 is CASRQDSFNEQFF. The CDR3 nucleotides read TGCGCCAGCAGACAAGACAGCTTCAATGAGCAGTTCTTC.

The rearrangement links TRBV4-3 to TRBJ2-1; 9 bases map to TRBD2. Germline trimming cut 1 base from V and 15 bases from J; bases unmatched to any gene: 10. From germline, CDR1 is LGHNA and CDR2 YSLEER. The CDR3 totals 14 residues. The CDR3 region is CASSQGLAGGPGFF. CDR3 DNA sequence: TGCGCCAGCAGCCAAGGGCTTGCGGGGGGGCCAGGGTTCTTC.

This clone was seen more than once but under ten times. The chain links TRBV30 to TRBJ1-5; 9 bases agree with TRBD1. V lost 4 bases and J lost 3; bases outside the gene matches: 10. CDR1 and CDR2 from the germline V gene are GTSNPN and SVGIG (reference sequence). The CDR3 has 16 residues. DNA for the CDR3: TGTGCCTGGAAGGTCGGTGACAGGGGGTACAATCAGCCCCAGCATTTT. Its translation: CAWKVGDRGYNQPQHF. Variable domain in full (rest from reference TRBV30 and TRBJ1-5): SQTIHQWPATLVQPVGSPLSLECTVEGTSNPNLYWYRQAAGRGLQLLFYSVGIGQISSEVPQNLSASRPQDRQFILSSKKLLLSDSGFYLCAWKVGDRGYNQPQHFGDGTRLSIL.

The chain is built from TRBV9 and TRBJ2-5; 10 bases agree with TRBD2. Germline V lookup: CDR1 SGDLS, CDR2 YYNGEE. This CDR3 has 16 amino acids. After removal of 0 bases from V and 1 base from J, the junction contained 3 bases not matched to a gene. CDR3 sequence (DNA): TGTGCCAGCAGCGTAGTAGCGGGAGGAGGCCAAGAGACCCAGTACTTC. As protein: CASSVVAGGGQETQYF. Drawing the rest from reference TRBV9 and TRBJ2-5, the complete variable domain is DSGVTQTPKHLITATGQRVTLRCSPRSGDLSVYWYQQSLDQGLQFLIQYYNGEERAKGNILERFSAQQFPDLHSELNLSSLELGDSALYFCASSVVAGGGQETQYFGPGTRLLVL.

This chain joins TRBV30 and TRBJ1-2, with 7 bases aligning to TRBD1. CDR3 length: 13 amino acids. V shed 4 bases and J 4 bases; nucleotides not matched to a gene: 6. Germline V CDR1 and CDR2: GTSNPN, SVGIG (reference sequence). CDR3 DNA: TGTGCCTGGACCCCGACAGGGCTCTATGGCTACACCTTC. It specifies CAWTPTGLYGYTF.

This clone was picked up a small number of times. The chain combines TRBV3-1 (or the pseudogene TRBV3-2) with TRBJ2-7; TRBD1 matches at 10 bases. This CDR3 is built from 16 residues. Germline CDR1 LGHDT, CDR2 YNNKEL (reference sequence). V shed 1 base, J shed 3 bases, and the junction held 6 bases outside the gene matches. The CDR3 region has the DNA TGTGCCAGCAGCCAAGGTCCGGACAGGGGGGGCTACGAGCAGTACTTC. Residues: CASSQGPDRGGYEQYF.

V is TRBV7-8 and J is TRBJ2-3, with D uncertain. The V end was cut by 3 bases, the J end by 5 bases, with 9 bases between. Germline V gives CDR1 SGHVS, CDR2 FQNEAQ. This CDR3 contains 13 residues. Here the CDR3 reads CASSLTYLDTQYF. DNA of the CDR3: TGTGCCAGCAGCTTGACCTATTTAGATACGCAGTATTTT.

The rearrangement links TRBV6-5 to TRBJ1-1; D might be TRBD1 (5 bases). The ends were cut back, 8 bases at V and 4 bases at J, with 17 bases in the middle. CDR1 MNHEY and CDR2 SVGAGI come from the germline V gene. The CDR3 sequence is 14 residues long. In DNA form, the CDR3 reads TGTGCCAGCCTAGGCACAGGCCGGGGCACTGAAGCTTTCTTT. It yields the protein CASLGTGRGTEAFF.

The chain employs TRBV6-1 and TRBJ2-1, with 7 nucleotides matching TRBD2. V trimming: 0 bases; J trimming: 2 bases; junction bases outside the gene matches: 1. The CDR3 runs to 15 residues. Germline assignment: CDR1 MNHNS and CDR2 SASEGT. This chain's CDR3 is CASSEAGGAYNEQFF. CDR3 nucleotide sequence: TGTGCCAGCAGTGAAGCGGGAGGGGCCTACAATGAGCAGTTCTTC.

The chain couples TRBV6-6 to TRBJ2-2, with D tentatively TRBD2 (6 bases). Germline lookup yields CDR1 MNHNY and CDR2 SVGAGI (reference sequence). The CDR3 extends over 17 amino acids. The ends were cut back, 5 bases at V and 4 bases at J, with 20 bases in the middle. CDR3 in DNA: TGTGCCAGCAGTCCCCGTCAGGGAGGCGTCGGCACCGGGGAGCTGTTTTTT. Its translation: CASSPRQGGVGTGELFF.

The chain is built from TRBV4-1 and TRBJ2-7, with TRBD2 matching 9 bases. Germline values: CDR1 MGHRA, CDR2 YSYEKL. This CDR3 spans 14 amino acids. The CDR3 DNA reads TGCGCTAGATCTGGGCTAGCGGGGACCTACGAGCAGTACTTC. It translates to CARSGLAGTYEQYF.

The CDR3 DNA reads TGTGCCAGCAGCACACAGGGGCTATCCTACGAGCAGTACTTC. Translation gives CASSTQGLSYEQYF. The chain recombines TRBV28 with TRBJ2-7; 7 bases match TRBD1. V lost 6 bases, J lost 1 base, and 6 bases stayed unmatched. Germline-derived CDR1 and CDR2 are MDHEN and SYDVKM. The CDR3 runs 14 residues.

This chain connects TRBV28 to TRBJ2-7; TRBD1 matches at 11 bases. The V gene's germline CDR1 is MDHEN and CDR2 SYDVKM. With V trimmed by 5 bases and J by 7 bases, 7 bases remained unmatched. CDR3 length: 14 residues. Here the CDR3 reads CASSLTGQGAEQYF. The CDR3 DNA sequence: TGTGCCAGCAGTCTAACCGGACAGGGGGCGGAGCAGTACTTC.

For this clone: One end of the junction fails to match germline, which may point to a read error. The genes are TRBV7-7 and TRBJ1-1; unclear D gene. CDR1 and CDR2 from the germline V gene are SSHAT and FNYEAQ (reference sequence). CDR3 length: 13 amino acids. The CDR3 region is CASSLSGNTEAFF. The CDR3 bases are TGTGCTAGCAGTCTCAGTGGGAACACTGAAGCTTTCTTT. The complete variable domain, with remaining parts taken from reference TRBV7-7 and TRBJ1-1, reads GAGVSQSPRYKVTKRGQDVTLRCDPISSHATLYWYQQALGQGPEFLTYFNYEAQPDKSGLPSDRFSAERPEGSISTLTIQRTEQRDSAMYRCASSLSGNTEAFFGQGTRLTVV.

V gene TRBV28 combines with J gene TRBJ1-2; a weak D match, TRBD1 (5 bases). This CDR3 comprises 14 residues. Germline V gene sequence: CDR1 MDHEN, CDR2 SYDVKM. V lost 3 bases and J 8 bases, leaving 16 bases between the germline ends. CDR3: CASSFGGGRQGYTF. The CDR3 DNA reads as TGTGCCAGCAGTTTCGGGGGGGGTCGGCAAGGCTACACCTTC.

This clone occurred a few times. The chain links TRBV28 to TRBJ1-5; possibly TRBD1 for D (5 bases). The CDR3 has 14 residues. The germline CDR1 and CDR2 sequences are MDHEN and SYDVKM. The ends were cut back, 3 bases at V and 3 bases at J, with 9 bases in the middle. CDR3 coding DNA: TGTGCCAGCAGTTTTAGAGGGGTCAATCAGCCCCAGCATTTT. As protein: CASSFRGVNQPQHF.

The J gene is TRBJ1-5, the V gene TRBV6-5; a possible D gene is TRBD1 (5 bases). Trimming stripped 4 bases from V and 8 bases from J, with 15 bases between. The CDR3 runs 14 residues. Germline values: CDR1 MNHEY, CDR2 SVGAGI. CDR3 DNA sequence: TGTGCCAGCAGTTCTCAGCAGGGTCCTAAGCCCCAGCATTTT. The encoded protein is CASSSQQGPKPQHF.

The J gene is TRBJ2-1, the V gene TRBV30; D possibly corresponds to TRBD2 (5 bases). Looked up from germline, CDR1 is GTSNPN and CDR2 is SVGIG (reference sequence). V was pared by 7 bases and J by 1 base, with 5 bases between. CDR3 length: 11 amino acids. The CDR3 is CASGSYNEQFF. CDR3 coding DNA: TGTGCCTCGGGGTCCTACAATGAGCAGTTCTTC.

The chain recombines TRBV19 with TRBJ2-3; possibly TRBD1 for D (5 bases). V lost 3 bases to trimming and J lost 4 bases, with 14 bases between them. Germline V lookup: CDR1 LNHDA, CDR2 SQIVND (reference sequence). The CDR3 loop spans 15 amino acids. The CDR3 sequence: CASSIRQHMADTQYF. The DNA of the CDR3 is TGTGCCAGTAGTATCCGACAGCACATGGCAGATACGCAGTATTTT.

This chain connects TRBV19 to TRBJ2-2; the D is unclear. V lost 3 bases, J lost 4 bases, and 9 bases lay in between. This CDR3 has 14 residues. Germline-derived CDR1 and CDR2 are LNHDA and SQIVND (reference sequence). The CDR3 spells CASSILTATGELFF. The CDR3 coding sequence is TGTGCCAGTAGTATTCTGACCGCCACCGGGGAGCTGTTTTTT.

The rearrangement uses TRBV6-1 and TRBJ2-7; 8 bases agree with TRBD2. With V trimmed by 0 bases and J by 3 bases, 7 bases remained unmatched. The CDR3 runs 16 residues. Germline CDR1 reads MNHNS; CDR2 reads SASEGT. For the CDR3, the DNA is TGTGCCAGCAGTGAAGCGCAGGGGCGGGGGGACTACGAGCAGTACTTC. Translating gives CASSEAQGRGDYEQYF.

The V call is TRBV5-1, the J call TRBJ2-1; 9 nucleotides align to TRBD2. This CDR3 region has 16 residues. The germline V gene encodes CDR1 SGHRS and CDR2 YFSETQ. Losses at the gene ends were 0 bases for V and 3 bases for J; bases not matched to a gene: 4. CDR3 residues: CASSLGVSGGYNEQFF. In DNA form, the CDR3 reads TGCGCCAGCAGCTTGGGGGTTAGCGGGGGCTACAATGAGCAGTTCTTC.

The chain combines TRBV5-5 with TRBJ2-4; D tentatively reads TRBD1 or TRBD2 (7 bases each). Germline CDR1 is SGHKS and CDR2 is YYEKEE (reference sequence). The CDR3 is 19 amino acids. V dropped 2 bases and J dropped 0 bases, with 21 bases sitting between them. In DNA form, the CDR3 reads TGTGCCAGCAGCTTTCGACAGGGAGGGGGTATGTCAGCCAAAAACATTCAGTACTTC. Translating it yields CASSFRQGGGMSAKNIQYF.

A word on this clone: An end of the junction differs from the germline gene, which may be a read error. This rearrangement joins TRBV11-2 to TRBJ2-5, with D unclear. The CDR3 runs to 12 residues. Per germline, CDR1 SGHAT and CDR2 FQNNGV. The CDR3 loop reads CASSLDLRPSDF. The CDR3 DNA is TGTGCCAGCAGCTTAGATTTACGACCCTCAGACTTC.

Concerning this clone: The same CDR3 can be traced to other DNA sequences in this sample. The CDR3 protein is CASSVQNTGELFF. CDR3 nucleotide sequence: TGTGCCAGCAGCGTACAGAACACCGGGGAGCTGTTTTTT. The gene calls are TRBV9 and TRBJ2-2; D remains unclear. The ends were cut back, 1 base at V and 1 base at J, with 2 bases in the middle. This CDR3 is 13 amino acids long. CDR1 is SGDLS, CDR2 YYNGEE, per germline.

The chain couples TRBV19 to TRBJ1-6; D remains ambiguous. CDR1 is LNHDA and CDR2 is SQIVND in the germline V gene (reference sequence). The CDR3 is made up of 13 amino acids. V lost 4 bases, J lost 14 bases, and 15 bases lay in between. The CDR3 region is CASSTVSYSALHF. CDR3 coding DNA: TGTGCCAGTAGTACGGTGTCCTACTCGGCCCTCCACTTT.

CDR3 DNA sequence: TGTGCCAGTAGTGCCACCTTAGGAAACACTGAAGCTTTCTTT. The encoded protein is CASSATLGNTEAFF. The chain links TRBV19 to TRBJ1-1; D is undetermined. The germline V gene encodes CDR1 LNHDA and CDR2 SQIVND (reference sequence). Trimming took off 5 bases at V and 2 bases at J, with 12 bases between the two ends. The CDR3 sequence is 14 residues long.

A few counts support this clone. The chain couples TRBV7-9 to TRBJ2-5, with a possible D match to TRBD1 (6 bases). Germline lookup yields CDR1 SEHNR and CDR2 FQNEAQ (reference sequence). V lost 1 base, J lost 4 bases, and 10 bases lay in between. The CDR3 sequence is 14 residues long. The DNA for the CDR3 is TGTGCCAGCAGCTTAGACCCAGGGGCAGAGACCCAGTACTTC. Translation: CASSLDPGAETQYF.

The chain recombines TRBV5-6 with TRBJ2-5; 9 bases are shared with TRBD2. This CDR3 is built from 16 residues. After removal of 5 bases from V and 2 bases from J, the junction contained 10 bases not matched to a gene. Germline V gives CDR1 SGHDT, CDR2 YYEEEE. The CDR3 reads CASRFISGGHQETQYF. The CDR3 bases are TGTGCCAGCAGGTTCATTAGCGGGGGACATCAAGAGACCCAGTACTTC.